This T cell receptor (beta chain) came from a study of technical replicates of blood from a few donors. Some clones are missing from TCRdb's copy, which holds only in-frame ones; the method was immunoSEQ multiplex PCR. This sample has around 13,000 clones, with around 83% found just once. J gave up 7 bases and V 6 bases, and 5 bases lay outside the gene matches. This CDR3 is 12 amino acids long. In germline, CDR1 is MNHEY, CDR2 SVGAGI. Source material: PBMCs. This clonotype was sampled from a human donor in good health. The V gene is TRBV6-5, the J gene TRBJ2-7, with 8 bases that match TRBD2. CDR3 region: CASRSGRREQYF. DNA of the CDR3: TGTGCCAGCAGGAGCGGGAGAAGGGAGCAGTACTTC.